This TCR beta chain originates from a study of post-analysis software for immune sequencing data. Study-wide findings and caveats: For normalized Chao1 diversity, multiple sclerosis patients scored significantly lower than controls did.

With regard to this clonotype: Its antigen is not identified.

cDNA libraries for TCR beta contained unique molecular identifiers. One entry per CDR3 protein, called by TCRdb with MiXCR from the PCR reads. Of hundreds of thousands of distinct CDR3 sequences in the sample, over 45% were seen once. The sequence came from a girl aged 2 to 9 with multiple sclerosis. The specimen was blood.

CDR3 sequence reads: CASSKGRTGGVPDTQYF. The CDR3 DNA follows: TGCGCCAGCAGCAAAGGACGGACAGGGGGGGTCCCAGATACGCAGTATTTT. The gene calls are TRBV5-1 and TRBJ2-3, with 10 bases lining up with TRBD1. With 4 bases clipped from V and 4 bases from J, the junction kept 12 bases outside the gene matches. Germline CDR1 is SGHRS and CDR2 is YFSETQ. The CDR3 runs to 17 residues.